These T cell receptor beta chains were read from a single sample in a study of blood T cell repertoires in COVID-19. TCRdb's table, derived via immunoSEQ multiplex PCR, lists solely in-frame clones and lacks some. This sample has some 150,000 clones, with 70% to 85% found just once. The sequencing input was peripheral blood. The origin of the receptors is a woman aged 45-65 years in a cohort sampled during active or convalescent COVID-19. Both conserved end residues are part of each CDR3. The D gene is left open where the match is weak. Size is stated for part of the rows, as once, few or many counts, or as a class when the clone is expanded.

j_call cdr3_length d_call v_call clone_size cdr3_aa cdr3_nt
TRBJ2-1 13 . TRBV12-3/TRBV12-4 . CASSSVSANEQFF TGTGCCAGCAGTAGCGTTAGCGCTAATGAGCAGTTCTTC
TRBJ2-5 15 TRBD1 TRBV11-2 . CASSSGTGDVETQYF TGTGCCAGCAGCTCCGGGACAGGGGACGTGGAGACCCAGTACTTC
TRBJ2-1 12 . TRBV2 . CASSDPDNEQFF TGTGCCAGCAGTGATCCCGACAATGAGCAGTTCTTC
TRBJ1-1 13 TRBD1 TRBV10-2 . CASSRQGVTEAFF TGCGCCAGCAGTAGACAGGGAGTCACTGAAGCTTTCTTT
TRBJ1-2 15 . TRBV5-1 . CASSLAVGQFYGYTF TGCGCCAGCAGCTTGGCGGTGGGGCAGTTCTATGGCTACACCTTC
TRBJ1-5 12 . TRBV6-5 once CASSTVDQPQHF TGTGCCAGCAGTACCGTAGATCAGCCCCAGCATTTT
TRBJ1-2 15 TRBD1 TRBV14 . CASSQDLKGAGGYTF TGTGCCAGCAGCCAAGACCTGAAGGGGGCGGGTGGCTACACCTTC
TRBJ1-5 14 TRBD1 TRBV7-9 once CASSSGTGLQPQHF TGTGCCAGCAGCTCCGGGACAGGGCTGCAGCCCCAGCATTTT
TRBJ1-1 14 . TRBV27 . CASSLGLGGTEAFF TGTGCCAGCAGTTTGGGTTTGGGGGGGACTGAAGCTTTCTTT
TRBJ1-2 15 . TRBV28 few CASAPTQADYYGYTF TGTGCCAGCGCCCCGACACAGGCCGATTACTATGGCTACACCTTC
TRBJ2-3 13 TRBD1 TRBV6-5 . CASSPTGGDTQYF TGTGCCAGCAGTCCGACAGGGGGAGATACGCAGTATTTT
TRBJ1-1 14 . TRBV3-1/TRBV3-2 . CASSQGTGSTEAFF TGTGCCAGCAGCCAAGGAACAGGGAGCACTGAAGCTTTCTTT
TRBJ1-6 14 TRBD1 TRBV30 once CAFNPTGHNSPLHF TGTGCCTTTAATCCGACAGGGCATAATTCACCCCTCCACTTT
TRBJ2-3 15 . TRBV7-3 . CASSLNGGAPDTQYF TGTGCCAGCAGCTTAAATGGGGGGGCCCCAGATACGCAGTATTTT
TRBJ2-1 15 TRBD1 TRBV7-2 . CASSYADRIYNEQFF TGTGCCAGCAGCTACGCGGACAGGATCTACAATGAGCAGTTCTTC
TRBJ1-5 14 . TRBV23-1 few CASSQSRAVEPQHF TGCGCCAGCAGTCAATCGAGGGCAGTTGAGCCCCAGCATTTT
TRBJ1-2 17 . TRBV10-3 few CAISGTPVEGGVNGYTF TGTGCCATCAGTGGAACACCTGTGGAAGGGGGGGTCAATGGCTACACCTTC
TRBJ2-5 15 TRBD2 TRBV5-6 . CASSRISGGPETQYF TGTGCCAGCAGCCGAATTTCGGGGGGGCCCGAGACCCAGTACTTC
TRBJ1-3 17 . TRBV13 once CASSLWSVSYTGNTIYF TGTGCCAGCAGCTTATGGTCGGTGAGCTATACTGGAAACACCATATATTTT
TRBJ1-3 14 . TRBV10-3 . CAISNNGVVNTIYF TGTGCCATCAGTAATAACGGGGTTGTAAACACCATATATTTT
TRBJ2-7 16 TRBD2 TRBV11-2 few CASSLSVAGGLYEQYF TGTGCCAGCAGCTTAAGCGTAGCGGGGGGACTATACGAGCAGTACTTC
TRBJ1-2 13 . TRBV6-5 . CASTKGSNYGYTF TGTGCCAGTACAAAGGGGTCTAACTATGGCTACACCTTC
TRBJ1-4 16 . TRBV5-4 few CASSREAAATNEKLFF TGTGCCAGCAGCCGGGAGGCAGCCGCAACTAATGAAAAACTGTTTTTT
TRBJ1-2 15 . TRBV27 . CASSLGLDTSYGYTF TGTGCCAGCAGTTTAGGTCTGGACACATCCTATGGCTACACCTTC
TRBJ2-3 14 . TRBV30 . CAWSRGGPPDTQYF TGTGCCTGGAGTAGGGGAGGCCCTCCAGATACGCAGTATTTT
TRBJ2-6 17 . TRBV12-5 . CASGFGIQGTGANVLTF TGTGCTAGTGGTTTTGGTATCCAGGGTACTGGGGCCAACGTCCTGACTTTC
TRBJ2-1 13 . TRBV6-1 . CASSEGGGNEQFF TGTGCCAGCAGTGAAGGAGGGGGCAATGAGCAGTTCTTC
TRBJ2-3 15 TRBD2 TRBV11-2 . CASSRRGLASDTQYF TGTGCCAGCAGCAGAAGAGGACTAGCCTCAGATACGCAGTATTTT
TRBJ1-2 14 . TRBV4-1 . CASSHVRIYYGYTF TGCGCCAGCAGCCACGTGCGAATTTACTATGGCTACACCTTC
TRBJ2-2 15 TRBD2 TRBV6-2/TRBV6-3 . CASSSHTRTSGTQGF TGTGCCAGCAGTTCCCATACACGGACTAGCGGGACCCAAGGTTTT
TRBJ2-7 13 . TRBV27 . CASSPGITYEQYF TGTGCCAGCAGCCCGGGGATTACCTACGAGCAGTACTTC
TRBJ1-6 18 . TRBV5-1 . CASSLVQRQDTTNSPLHF TGCGCCAGCAGCTTGGTTCAGAGACAGGACACTACCAATTCACCCCTCCACTTT
TRBJ2-6 14 . TRBV6-2/TRBV6-3 . CASSLYSGANVLTF TGTGCCAGCAGTCTATACTCTGGGGCCAACGTCCTGACTTTC
TRBJ2-3 17 TRBD2 TRBV5-1 . CASSLVLAGLDTDTQYF TGCGCCAGCAGCTTGGTTCTAGCGGGGTTAGACACAGATACGCAGTATTTT
TRBJ1-2 15 . TRBV28 . CASSIPPGQGKGYTF TGTGCCAGCAGTATACCCCCCGGGCAGGGGAAAGGCTACACCTTC
TRBJ2-7 12 TRBD1 TRBV10-3 . CATRTGEYEQYF TGTGCCACACGGACAGGGGAGTACGAGCAGTACTTC
TRBJ1-3 14 TRBD1 TRBV29-1 . CSGTGQGSGNTIYF TGCAGCGGGACCGGACAGGGCTCTGGAAACACCATATATTTT